This entry lists 29 T cell receptor beta chains sequenced from one sample in a study of blood T cell repertoires in COVID-19. The data were produced by immunoSEQ multiplex PCR, yet TCRdb's version contains in-frame clones alone and is incomplete. The table includes fewer than 120,000 clones, 82% detected once. The sequenced sample consisted of peripheral blood. The receptors derive from a woman aged 55 to 70 with acute or convalescent COVID-19.

V gene TRBV10-1 combines with J gene TRBJ1-4; the D gene is possibly TRBD1 (5 bases). CDR1 WNHNN and CDR2 SYGVQD come from the germline V gene (reference sequence). V was trimmed by 7 bases and J by 6 bases, leaving 15 bases between them. CDR3 length: 14 amino acids. CDR3 region: CASIRGLGYEKLFF. Written as DNA, the CDR3 is TGCGCCAGCATTAGGGGTCTCGGTTATGAAAAACTGTTTTTT.

This sequence joins TRBV11-3 and TRBJ2-5, with 7 positions matching TRBD1. V was clipped by 2 bases and J by 4 bases; unmatched bases: 7. This CDR3 is built from 15 residues. Germline values: CDR1 SGHNT, CDR2 YENEEA. The CDR3 spells CASSLMGQLTETQYF. The DNA of the CDR3 is TGTGCCAGCAGCTTAATGGGACAGTTGACAGAGACCCAGTACTTC.

The rearrangement links TRBV29-1 to TRBJ2-7; 7 bases are shared with TRBD1. Germline trimming cut 6 bases from V and 4 bases from J; bases unmatched to any gene: 6. The length of the CDR3 is 12 residues. From germline, CDR1 is SQVTM and CDR2 ANQGSEA. The CDR3 sequence: CSVARQGYEQYF. CDR3 nucleotides: TGCAGCGTCGCAAGACAGGGATACGAGCAGTACTTC.

This chain connects TRBV11-3 to TRBJ1-1; 7 bases match TRBD1. Germline values: CDR1 SGHNT, CDR2 YENEEA. J gave up 1 base and V 2 bases, and 16 bases lay outside the gene matches. The CDR3 spans 19 residues. The CDR3 DNA is TGTGCCAGCAGCTTATGGGATTGGTTGGAGGGGGCGACGAACACTGAAGCTTTCTTT. Protein: CASSLWDWLEGATNTEAFF. The whole variable domain, remainder taken from reference TRBV11-3 and TRBJ1-1, is EAGVVQSPRYKIIEKKQPVAFWCNPISGHNTLYWYLQNLGQGPELLIRYENEEAVDDSQLPKDRFSAERLKGVDSTLKIQPAELGDSAVYLCASSLWDWLEGATNTEAFFGQGTRLTVV.

CDR3 in amino acids: CASSPYLETGGAMNTEAFF. In DNA form, the CDR3 reads TGCGCCAGCAGCCCATACCTAGAGACGGGGGGAGCAATGAACACTGAAGCTTTCTTT. The chain joins TRBV5-1 to TRBJ1-1, with D perhaps matching TRBD1 (5 bases). V dropped 4 bases and J dropped 0 bases, with 25 bases sitting between them. This CDR3 contains 19 residues. Germline CDR1 is SGHRS and CDR2 is YFSETQ.

The chain combines TRBV7-9 with TRBJ1-6, with a weak D call TRBD1 (5 bases). Germline-derived CDR1 and CDR2 are SEHNR and FQNEAQ (reference sequence). Deletions cut 4 bases from V and 7 bases from J, with 8 bases between. This CDR3 is built from 13 residues. Here the CDR3 DNA reads TGTGCCAGCAGCTCCCAGGGAAATTCACCCCTCCACTTT. Translation gives CASSSQGNSPLHF. The full variable domain, rest sourced from reference TRBV7-9 and TRBJ1-6, is DTGVSQNPRHKITKRGQNVTFRCDPISEHNRLYWYRQTLGQGPEFLTYFQNEAQLEKSRLLSDRFSAERPKGSFSTLEIQRTEQGDSAMYLCASSSQGNSPLHFGNGTRLTVT.

The chain is built from TRBV5-1 and TRBJ2-3; 10 bases fit TRBD2. Germline CDR1 and CDR2: SGHRS and YFSETQ. Germline trimming cut 2 bases from V and 6 bases from J; bases unmatched to any gene: 9. This CDR3 has 16 residues. The CDR3 sequence is CASSFGASGGSDTQYF. CDR3 nucleotides: TGCGCCAGCAGCTTCGGTGCTAGCGGGGGTTCCGATACGCAGTATTTT.

The chain links TRBV7-2 to TRBJ1-5, with TRBD1 as a possible D gene (5 bases). The CDR3 loop spans 15 amino acids. Deletions cut 1 base from V and 4 bases from J, with 11 bases between. Germline V gene sequence: CDR1 SGHTA, CDR2 FQGNSA. The CDR3 loop reads CASSLVPRGNQPQHF. The CDR3, as DNA: TGTGCCAGCAGCTTAGTCCCGCGGGGGAATCAGCCCCAGCATTTT. The variable domain in full, completed from reference TRBV7-2 and TRBJ1-5, reads GAGVSQSPSNKVTEKGKDVELRCDPISGHTALYWYRQSLGQGLEFLIYFQGNSAPDKSGLPSDRFSAERTGGSVSTLTIQRTQQEDSAVYLCASSLVPRGNQPQHFGDGTRLSIL.

This chain links TRBV7-9 with TRBJ2-7, with a weak D call TRBD2 (5 bases). CDR1 and CDR2 from the germline V gene are SEHNR and FQNEAQ (reference sequence). Trimming pared 2 bases from V and 2 bases from J, leaving 7 bases between. The CDR3 spans 13 residues. The CDR3: CASSLMGAYEQYF. The CDR3 DNA is TGTGCCAGCAGCTTAATGGGAGCCTACGAGCAGTACTTC.

The chain combines TRBV18 with TRBJ2-1, with D possibly matching TRBD2 (6 bases). Deletions cut 3 bases from V and 10 bases from J, with 13 bases between. The CDR3 sequence is 13 residues long. Germline V gives CDR1 KGHSH, CDR2 LQKENI. The CDR3 loop reads CASSPPPRGEQFF. For the CDR3, the DNA is TGTGCCAGCTCACCGCCACCTCGGGGGGAGCAGTTCTTC.

This chain links TRBV6-2 or TRBV6-3 with TRBJ1-5; TRBD1 aligns across 8 bases. V lost 0 bases, J lost 4 bases, and 14 bases stayed unmatched. CDR3 length equals 19 residues. CDR1 MNHEY and CDR2 SVGEGT come from the germline V gene. Written as DNA, the CDR3 is TGTGCCAGCAGTTACTCGTATCTCAATCAGGGGGCTCGTAATCAGCCCCAGCATTTT. Translation gives CASSYSYLNQGARNQPQHF.

The chain carries TRBV6-4 and TRBJ2-5; 15 bases agree with TRBD2. The CDR3 runs to 17 residues. J gave up 2 bases and V 8 bases, and 9 bases lay outside the gene matches. CDR1 MRHNA and CDR2 SNTAGT come from the germline V gene. The CDR3 DNA is TGTGCCAGCCGGGGACTAGCGGGGGGCATACCACAAGAGACCCAGTACTTC. Protein product: CASRGLAGGIPQETQYF.

The V call is TRBV5-1, the J call TRBJ2-7; D perhaps matches TRBD2 (6 bases). Deletions cut 0 bases from V and 5 bases from J, with 9 bases between. Per the germline V gene, CDR1 is SGHRS and CDR2 is YFSETQ. The CDR3 spans 13 residues. The CDR3 here is CASSLEEGNEQYF. CDR3 sequence (DNA): TGCGCCAGCAGCTTGGAGGAGGGGAACGAGCAGTACTTC.

The CDR3 bases are TGTGCCAGCAGCCCTGACCTCAGACAGGGTTCACCCCTCCACTTT. Encoded protein: CASSPDLRQGSPLHF. This chain connects TRBV9 to TRBJ1-6; 7 nucleotides agree with TRBD1. The CDR3 has 15 residues. J gave up 9 bases and V 4 bases, and 10 bases lay outside the gene matches. The germline gives CDR1 SGDLS, CDR2 YYNGEE.

The V gene is TRBV10-1, the J gene TRBJ2-1, with 9 bases matching TRBD1. From germline, CDR1 is WNHNN and CDR2 SYGVQD (reference sequence). Germline trimming cut 8 bases from V and 6 bases from J; bases unmatched to any gene: 8. CDR3 length equals 14 residues. The CDR3 DNA sequence: TGCGCCAGCCTTCGGGGACAGGGAGCCAATGAGCAGTTCTTC. Encoded protein: CASLRGQGANEQFF.

The rearrangement joins TRBV30 to TRBJ1-6; TRBD1 matches at 7 bases. The CDR3 loop spans 12 amino acids. Looked up from germline, CDR1 is GTSNPN and CDR2 is SVGIG (reference sequence). The CDR3 reads CGTGPDNSPLHF. The CDR3 DNA sequence: TGTGGGACAGGCCCGGATAATTCACCCCTCCACTTT. Supplemented by reference TRBV30 and TRBJ1-6, the full variable domain reads SQTIHQWPATLVQPVGSPLSLECTVEGTSNPNLYWYRQAAGRGLQLLFYSVGIGQISSEVPQNLSASRPQDRQFILSSKKLLLSDSGFYLCGTGPDNSPLHFGNGTRLTVT.

This clone has only a few counts. The chain links TRBV6-5 to TRBJ1-2; a possible D gene is TRBD1 (5 bases). This CDR3 region has 16 residues. Trimming took off 0 bases at V and 5 bases at J, with 16 bases between the two ends. In germline, CDR1 is MNHEY, CDR2 SVGAGI. CDR3 sequence: CASSYSGGEVPYGYTF. CDR3 bases: TGTGCCAGCAGTTACTCGGGGGGGGAGGTCCCTTATGGCTACACCTTC.

The rearrangement links TRBV21-1 to TRBJ2-7; TRBD1, as called in the table, went unchecked against the DNA. TRBV21-1 is deemed a pseudogene. CDR3 size: 15 residues. The CDR3 here is CASSKGLGQPLEQYF. CDR3 coding DNA: TGTGCCAGCAGCAAAGGGTTGGGACAGCCCCTGGAGCAGTACTTC.

The gene calls are TRBV2 and TRBJ2-3; TRBD1 aligns across 7 bases. This CDR3 spans 15 amino acids. Unmatched junction bases numbered 1, after V lost 1 base and J lost 0 bases. Looked up from germline, CDR1 is SNHLY and CDR2 is FYNNEI. CDR3 amino acids: CASSEGQGSTDTQYF. The DNA of the CDR3 is TGTGCCAGCAGTGAAGGACAGGGAAGCACAGATACGCAGTATTTT.

CDR3 amino acids: CASSLFRENTEAFF. The CDR3 DNA reads as TGCGCCAGCAGCTTATTCAGGGAGAACACTGAAGCTTTCTTT. This chain joins TRBV5-1 and TRBJ1-1, with TRBD1 as a possible D gene (5 bases). Trimming pared 2 bases from V and 1 base from J, leaving 9 bases between. The CDR3 contains 14 residues. Germline CDR1 SGHRS, CDR2 YFSETQ.

About this clone itself: Other DNA sequences in this specimen translate into the identical CDR3. The chain recombines TRBV29-1 with TRBJ1-2; D may be TRBD1 (5 bases). CDR3 size: 12 residues. V was shortened by 4 bases and J by 6 bases, with 12 bases between the two germline ends. Germline V lookup: CDR1 SQVTM, CDR2 ANQGSEA. Here the CDR3 reads CSVVQGGDGYTF. CDR3 sequence (DNA): TGCAGCGTTGTTCAGGGAGGAGATGGCTACACCTTC.

The V and J genes are TRBV19 and TRBJ1-3; 8 bases map to TRBD1. Per germline, CDR1 LNHDA and CDR2 SQIVND (reference sequence). J gave up 4 bases and V 7 bases, and 3 bases lay outside the gene matches. This CDR3 has 13 amino acids. The CDR3 reads CASTRGQGNTIYF. In DNA, the CDR3 is TGTGCCAGTACCAGGGGGCAGGGAAACACCATATATTTT. The entire variable domain, with the rest obtained from reference TRBV19 and TRBJ1-3, is as follows: DGGITQSPKYLFRKEGQNVTLSCEQNLNHDAMYWYRQDPGQGLRLIYYSQIVNDFQKGDIAEGYSVSREKKESFPLTVTSAQKNPTAFYLCASTRGQGNTIYFGEGSWLTVV.

This chain links TRBV11-3 with TRBJ2-5; tentative D call: TRBD1 (6 bases). V gave up 5 bases and J gave up 4 bases, with 17 bases separating them. The CDR3 covers 15 residues. Germline CDR1 SGHNT, CDR2 YENEEA. Here the CDR3 DNA reads TGTGCCAGCAGCCTTCGGACAGAAAACGGAGAGACCCAGTACTTC. As protein: CASSLRTENGETQYF. Complete variable domain (other parts from reference TRBV11-3 and TRBJ2-5): EAGVVQSPRYKIIEKKQPVAFWCNPISGHNTLYWYLQNLGQGPELLIRYENEEAVDDSQLPKDRFSAERLKGVDSTLKIQPAELGDSAVYLCASSLRTENGETQYFGPGTRLLVL.

The gene calls are TRBV5-5 and TRBJ1-2; no clear D gene. This CDR3 spans 13 amino acids. The germline CDR1 and CDR2 sequences are SGHKS and YYEKEE (reference sequence). Trimming removed 5 bases from V and 2 bases from J, with 10 bases in between. As DNA, the CDR3 is TGTGCCAGCAGGATGGTCGGGAACTATGGCTACACCTTC. Translation gives CASRMVGNYGYTF. The full variable domain, in which reference TRBV5-5 and TRBJ1-2 provide the parts outside the CDR3, is DAGVTQSPTHLIKTRGQQVTLRCSPISGHKSVSWYQQVLGQGPQFIFQYYEKEERGRGNFPDRFSARQFPNYSSELNVNALLLGDSALYLCASRMVGNYGYTFGSGTRLTVV.

The chain links TRBV27 to TRBJ1-6; TRBD1 matches at 9 bases. The CDR3 totals 14 residues. V lost 6 bases, J lost 14 bases, and 11 bases stayed unmatched. Germline V CDR1 and CDR2: MNHEY, SMNVEV (reference sequence). The CDR3 DNA reads TGTGCCAGCAGGGGAAGGGGACAGGGATTGGCCCTCCACTTT. This codes for CASRGRGQGLALHF.

In this sample, this clone turned up once. The chain couples TRBV28 to TRBJ1-2; D might be TRBD1 (5 bases). V lost 6 bases and J lost 1, with 18 bases in between. This CDR3 has 16 amino acids. Germline V gene data show CDR1 as MDHEN and CDR2 as SYDVKM. CDR3: CASSSTRGGFNYGYTF. The CDR3, as DNA: TGTGCCAGCAGCTCAACACGGGGGGGTTTTAACTATGGCTACACCTTC.

The rearrangement joins TRBV6-5 to TRBJ1-2; TRBD1 is a possible D gene (5 bases). CDR3 length equals 13 residues. Germline V gene data show CDR1 as MNHEY and CDR2 as SVGAGI. V lost 2 bases and J 4 bases, leaving 8 bases between the germline ends. CDR3 protein: CASSYGAGYGYTF. CDR3 DNA: TGTGCCAGCAGTTACGGGGCAGGCTATGGCTACACCTTC.

J is TRBJ1-2 and V is TRBV11-3; TRBD1 matches 7 bases. The CDR3 totals 17 residues. With 3 bases clipped from V and 1 base from J, the junction kept 11 bases outside the gene matches. Germline values: CDR1 SGHNT, CDR2 YENEEA. CDR3 protein: CASSFDRERGLNYGYTF. The CDR3 DNA sequence: TGTGCCAGCAGCTTCGACAGGGAGAGAGGCCTTAACTATGGCTACACCTTC.

The rearrangement links TRBV5-1 to TRBJ2-1; TRBD2 matches at 8 bases. This CDR3 is built from 15 residues. The germline CDR1 and CDR2 sequences are SGHRS and YFSETQ. V shed 7 bases, J shed 1 base, and the junction held 7 bases outside the gene matches. CDR3 amino acids: CASRKGLGSYNEQFF. CDR3 bases: TGCGCCAGCCGGAAGGGACTAGGTTCCTACAATGAGCAGTTCTTC.